The clone carrying this T cell receptor beta chain was counted between two and nine times. What it binds is not known. The sample is drawn from a study of T cells after yellow fever vaccination. Across the study: It was SMART-Seq v4 Ultra Low Input that prepared the fractions with low cell numbers. Overall study findings and caveats: Secondary responses were weaker yet peaked faster, day 5 versus 15. Overlap between CD4 and CD8 compartments was detected for a small share of clonotypes.

MiXCR, applied by TCRdb to the 5' RACE reads, yields one record per CDR3 protein. The data show more than 300,000 distinct CDR3 sequences, about 10% seen once. Trimming removed 1 base at V and 5 bases at J, with 12 bases between. CDR1 is LNHNV, CDR2 YYDKDF, per germline (reference sequence). The CDR3 covers 15 residues. The chain combines TRBV15 with TRBJ2-1, with a weak D call TRBD2 (6 bases). This TCR came from a man younger than 35 who received the YFV17D yellow fever vaccine. The material was CD4+ T cells sorted from PBMCs, obtained 45 days after the yellow fever booster vaccination. CDR3 in amino acids: CATSRAGSGDNEQFF. CDR3 sequence (DNA): TGTGCCACCAGCAGAGCTGGTAGCGGAGACAATGAGCAGTTCTTC.